This is a list of T cell receptor beta chains from one sample in a study of long-term antiretroviral therapy in people with HIV. Produced via immunoSEQ multiplex PCR; TCRdb's table is partial and in-frame only. The data contain about 48,000 clones, around four fifths of them seen just once; the ten biggest clones take up under 3.5%. The starting material was unsorted PBMCs, obtained 0.8 years after starting antiretroviral therapy. The receptor set was obtained from a young woman with HIV. The CDR3 runs from the conserved cysteine through the conserved F or W. D genes are given only for firm matches. Clone size, where shown, is once, few, many, or a class for clones that have expanded.

j_gene: TRBJ2-3; v_gene: TRBV4-3; d_gene: .; abundance: .; CDR3nt: TGCGCCAGCAGCCAAGCGGGCGGCGGCACAGATACGCAGTATTTT; CDR3aa: CASSQAGGGTDTQYF
j_gene: TRBJ2-1; v_gene: TRBV4-1; d_gene: TRBD2; abundance: .; CDR3nt: TGCGCCAGCAGCCAACATCCGGGACTAGCGGGCAGGGGTGAGCAGTTCTTC; CDR3aa: CASSQHPGLAGRGEQFF
j_gene: TRBJ2-1; v_gene: TRBV15; d_gene: .; abundance: .; CDR3nt: TGTGCCACCAGCAGACCTGGACAGAACAATGAGCAGTTCTTC; CDR3aa: CATSRPGQNNEQFF
j_gene: TRBJ1-2; v_gene: TRBV28; d_gene: TRBD1; abundance: .; CDR3nt: TGTGCCAGCACCAATCAGGGGGGATTTAACTATGGCTACACCTTC; CDR3aa: CASTNQGGFNYGYTF
j_gene: TRBJ1-4; v_gene: TRBV4-1; d_gene: .; abundance: .; CDR3nt: TGCGCCAGCAGCCAAGATTATGGGGGGGCAACTAATGAAAAACTGTTTTTT; CDR3aa: CASSQDYGGATNEKLFF
j_gene: TRBJ2-2; v_gene: TRBV7-9; d_gene: .; abundance: once; CDR3nt: TGTGCCAGCAGCATGGGACTTCATAATACCGGGGAGCTGTTTTTT; CDR3aa: CASSMGLHNTGELFF
j_gene: TRBJ1-2; v_gene: TRBV7-2; d_gene: .; abundance: .; CDR3nt: TGTGCCAGCAGCTTAGGTTTGCAGGATGGCTACACCTTC; CDR3aa: CASSLGLQDGYTF
j_gene: TRBJ2-7; v_gene: TRBV28; d_gene: .; abundance: .; CDR3nt: TGTGCCAGCAGTTTTGGCGGGAACTACCTACGTTGGCAGTACTTC; CDR3aa: CASSFGGNYLRWQYF
j_gene: TRBJ2-7; v_gene: TRBV5-1; d_gene: .; abundance: .; CDR3nt: TGCGCCAGCAGCATAGGGGGGTTTGTTGTCTACGAGCAGTACTTC; CDR3aa: CASSIGGFVVYEQYF
j_gene: TRBJ2-4; v_gene: TRBV11-1; d_gene: .; abundance: .; CDR3nt: TGTGCCAGCAGCTTAGATGGGCCCTCCAAAAACATTCAGTACTTC; CDR3aa: CASSLDGPSKNIQYF
j_gene: TRBJ2-5; v_gene: TRBV11-2; d_gene: .; abundance: .; CDR3nt: TGTGCCAGCATCCTCGTAGCTTCAGGGCAAGAGACCCAGTACTTC; CDR3aa: CASILVASGQETQYF
j_gene: TRBJ1-5; v_gene: TRBV15; d_gene: .; abundance: few; CDR3nt: TGTGCCACCAGCAGAGATCGAGGCGCAAGGCGGGTTCAGCCCCAGCATTTT; CDR3aa: CATSRDRGARRVQPQHF
j_gene: TRBJ2-6; v_gene: TRBV28; d_gene: .; abundance: .; CDR3nt: TGTGCCAGCAGTTTACTCTTCGGGAACTCTGGGGCCAACGTCCTGACTTTC; CDR3aa: CASSLLFGNSGANVLTF
j_gene: TRBJ2-1; v_gene: TRBV4-1; d_gene: .; abundance: .; CDR3nt: TGCGCCAGCAGCCGCCGGGAAATAGCGGTAAACAATGAGCAGTTCTTC; CDR3aa: CASSRREIAVNNEQFF
j_gene: TRBJ1-3; v_gene: TRBV29-1; d_gene: .; abundance: .; CDR3nt: TGCAGCGTGACCACAGCCGACTCTGGAAACACCATATATTTT; CDR3aa: CSVTTADSGNTIYF
j_gene: TRBJ2-5; v_gene: TRBV5-1; d_gene: .; abundance: few; CDR3nt: TGCGCCAGCATGTTTAGCGGCCAAGAGACCCAGTACTTC; CDR3aa: CASMFSGQETQYF
j_gene: TRBJ2-2; v_gene: TRBV6-6; d_gene: .; abundance: .; CDR3nt: TGTGCCAGCAGTTACGCACAGATAAACACCGGGGAGCTGTTTTTT; CDR3aa: CASSYAQINTGELFF
j_gene: TRBJ1-3; v_gene: TRBV18; d_gene: .; abundance: .; CDR3nt: TGTGCCAGCTCACCAGGGGTTGCCTCTGGAAACACCATATATTTT; CDR3aa: CASSPGVASGNTIYF
j_gene: TRBJ1-4; v_gene: TRBV10-3; d_gene: TRBD1; abundance: once; CDR3nt: TGTGCCATCGGGGGACAGACGGCTAATGAAAAACTGTTTTTT; CDR3aa: CAIGGQTANEKLFF
j_gene: TRBJ1-2; v_gene: TRBV15; d_gene: .; abundance: .; CDR3nt: TGTGCCACCAGCAGGGGGCACGATGAGGGCTATGGCTACACCTTC; CDR3aa: CATSRGHDEGYGYTF
j_gene: TRBJ2-5; v_gene: TRBV20-1; d_gene: .; abundance: .; CDR3nt: TGCAGTGCTTCACAAGAGACCCAGTACTTC; CDR3aa: CSASQETQYF
j_gene: TRBJ2-7; v_gene: TRBV7-8; d_gene: TRBD2; abundance: few; CDR3nt: TGTGCCAGCAGCTTCTTAGGGACTAGCGGGAGAGGATCCTACGAGCAGTACTTC; CDR3aa: CASSFLGTSGRGSYEQYF